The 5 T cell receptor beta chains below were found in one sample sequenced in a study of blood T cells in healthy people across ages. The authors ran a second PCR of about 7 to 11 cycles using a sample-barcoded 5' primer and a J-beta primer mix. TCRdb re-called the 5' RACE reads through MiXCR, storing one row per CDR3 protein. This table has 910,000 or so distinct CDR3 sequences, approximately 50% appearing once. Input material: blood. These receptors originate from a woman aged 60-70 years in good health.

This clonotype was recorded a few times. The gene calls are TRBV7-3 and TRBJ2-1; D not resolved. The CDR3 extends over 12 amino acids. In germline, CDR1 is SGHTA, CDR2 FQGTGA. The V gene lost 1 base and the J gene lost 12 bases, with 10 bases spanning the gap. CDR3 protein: CASSLNYLPQFF. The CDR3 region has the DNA TGTGCCAGCAGCTTAAATTACTTACCGCAGTTCTTC.

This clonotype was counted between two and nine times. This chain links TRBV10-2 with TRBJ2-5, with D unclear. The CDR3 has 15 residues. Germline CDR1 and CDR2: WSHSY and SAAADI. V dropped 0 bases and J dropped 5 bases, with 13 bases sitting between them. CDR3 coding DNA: TGCGCCAGCAGTGAGTCGATTGGGTATTGGGAGACCCAGTACTTC. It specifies CASSESIGYWETQYF.

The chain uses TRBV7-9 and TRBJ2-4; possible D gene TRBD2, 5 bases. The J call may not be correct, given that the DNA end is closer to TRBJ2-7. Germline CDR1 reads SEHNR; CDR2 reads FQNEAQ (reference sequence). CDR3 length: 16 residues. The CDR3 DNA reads TGTGCCAGCAGCCCCTCTGCGGTCCTAGCTCTCGACGAGCAGTACTTC. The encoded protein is CASSPSAVLALDEQYF.

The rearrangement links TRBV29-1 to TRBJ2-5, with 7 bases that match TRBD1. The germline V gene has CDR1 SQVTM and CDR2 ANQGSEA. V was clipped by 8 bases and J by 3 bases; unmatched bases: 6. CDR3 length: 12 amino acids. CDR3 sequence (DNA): TGCAGCTACAGGGGCAGGGAAGAGACCCAGTACTTC. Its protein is CSYRGREETQYF.

The DNA of the CDR3 is TGTGCCATCAGTGAGACCGGGACTAACGGATCAGATACGCAGTATTTT. It specifies CAISETGTNGSDTQYF. This chain connects TRBV10-3 to TRBJ2-3, with 7 bases fitting TRBD2. The CDR3 consists of 16 residues. After removal of 2 bases from V and 4 bases from J, the junction contained 9 bases not matched to a gene. The germline gives CDR1 ENHRY, CDR2 SYGVKD.